A single sample is the source of the 21 T cell receptor beta chains below, sequenced in a study of OX40 agonist ivuxolimab in advanced cancers. Clones were read by immunoSEQ multiplex PCR, and TCRdb kept only the in-frame ones, dropping some. The sample includes approximately 84,000 clones, approximately 89% seen only once; the top ten take about 0.2%. The sample consisted of CD4+ or CD8+ T cells sorted from blood, taken in a trial of the OX40 agonist ivuxolimab. These receptor sequences come from an adult with an advanced solid tumor such as melanoma, head and neck, liver or kidney cancer.

This clone showed up just once. The rearrangement links TRBV10-2 to TRBJ2-7; weak D call: TRBD1 (5 bases). CDR1 WSHSY and CDR2 SAAADI come from the germline V gene. V lost 2 bases and J 3 bases, leaving 8 bases between the germline ends. The CDR3 totals 13 residues. This CDR3 reads CASSEHRSYEQYF. The CDR3 nucleotides are TGCGCCAGCAGTGAGCACAGGAGCTACGAGCAGTACTTC.

CDR3 sequence reads: CASSLGSGTSNEQFF. The CDR3 DNA sequence: TGCGCCAGCAGCTTGGGCTCCGGGACTTCAAATGAGCAGTTCTTC. V gene TRBV5-1 combines with J gene TRBJ2-1; maybe TRBD2 (6 bases). V lost 0 bases and J 7 bases, leaving 14 bases between the germline ends. The germline V gene has CDR1 SGHRS and CDR2 YFSETQ. The length of the CDR3 is 15 residues.

The V and J genes are TRBV4-2 and TRBJ2-1; TRBD1 might be the D (6 bases). The germline V gene encodes CDR1 LGHNA and CDR2 YNFKEQ. CDR3 length equals 16 residues. The V gene lost 2 bases and the J gene lost 5 bases, with 16 bases spanning the gap. This CDR3 is CASSQTQQGSHNEQFF. As DNA, the CDR3 is TGTGCCAGCAGCCAAACCCAACAGGGCTCGCACAATGAGCAGTTCTTC.

The V call is TRBV5-1, the J call TRBJ2-7; perhaps TRBD2 as D (5 bases). The ends were cut back, 0 bases at V and 2 bases at J, with 9 bases in the middle. CDR3 length equals 14 residues. The germline V gene has CDR1 SGHRS and CDR2 YFSETQ. The chain's CDR3 is CASSLDGVTYEQYF. CDR3 bases: TGCGCCAGCAGCTTGGACGGGGTAACCTACGAGCAGTACTTC.

V and J are TRBV11-1 and TRBJ2-2; D unresolved. The germline CDR1 and CDR2 sequences are SGHAT and FQDESV (reference sequence). Trimming cost V 2 bases and J 4 bases, with 5 bases left between them. This CDR3 contains 13 residues. The chain's CDR3 is CASSLRSTGELFF. CDR3 DNA sequence: TGTGCCAGCAGCTTACGGAGCACCGGGGAGCTGTTTTTT.

This clone was found once. The chain couples TRBV19 to TRBJ2-3; a possible D gene is TRBD2 (6 bases). Trimming removed 10 bases at V and 2 bases at J, with 19 bases between. The CDR3 contains 15 residues. CDR1 is LNHDA and CDR2 is SQIVND in the germline V gene (reference sequence). The CDR3 here is CATAWGVGHTDTQYF. The DNA for the CDR3 is TGTGCCACCGCTTGGGGGGTCGGGCACACAGATACGCAGTATTTT.

The chain combines TRBV5-1 with TRBJ2-5; D ambiguous. V was cut by 4 bases and J by 0 bases, with 10 bases left in between. CDR1 and CDR2 (germline): SGHRS, YFSETQ. This CDR3 comprises 14 residues. CDR3 loop: CASSPLVNQETQYF. In DNA, the CDR3 is TGCGCCAGCAGCCCGCTAGTGAACCAAGAGACCCAGTACTTC. Complete variable domain (other parts from reference TRBV5-1 and TRBJ2-5): KAGVTQTPRYLIKTRGQQVTLSCSPISGHRSVSWYQQTPGQGLQFLFEYFSETQRNKGNFPGRFSGRQFSNSRSEMNVSTLELGDSALYLCASSPLVNQETQYFGPGTRLLVL.

Details on this clone: Sequence at one end of the junction differs from germline and may be a read error. This chain uses TRBV20-1 with TRBJ2-5, with D possibly matching TRBD1 (5 bases). CDR3 length equals 11 residues. CDR1 DFQATT and CDR2 SNEGSKA come from the germline V gene (reference sequence). The CDR3 here is CSASGNGATNF. The CDR3 DNA is TGCAGTGCTAGCGGAAATGGGGCCACCAACTTC.

This rearrangement joins TRBV6-1 to TRBJ2-3, with a weak D call TRBD1 (5 bases). V was clipped by 7 bases and J by 2 bases, with 16 bases between them. The CDR3 is made up of 15 amino acids. Germline CDR1 is MNHNS and CDR2 is SASEGT. This CDR3 is CASTPRGPDTDTQYF. The CDR3 region has the DNA TGTGCCAGCACTCCAAGGGGTCCTGACACAGATACGCAGTATTTT.

In its sample, this clone was seen a few times. This chain uses TRBV14 with TRBJ1-1; tentatively, D is TRBD1 (5 bases). This CDR3 spans 14 amino acids. CDR1 is SGHDN, CDR2 FVKESK, per germline. Trimming left V 6 bases short and J 5 bases short, with 16 bases between. CDR3 sequence reads: CASRAGTIGTEAFF. In DNA, the CDR3 is TGTGCCAGCAGAGCGGGGACCATTGGTACTGAAGCTTTCTTT.

The V and J genes are TRBV19 and TRBJ1-2, with D possibly matching TRBD1 (6 bases). V gave up 9 bases and J gave up 4 bases, with 21 bases separating them. Germline CDR1 reads LNHDA; CDR2 reads SQIVND (reference sequence). The CDR3 totals 15 residues. CDR3 region: CASQGGAPRGYGYTF. The CDR3 bases are TGTGCCAGCCAAGGGGGGGCGCCGCGGGGCTATGGCTACACCTTC.

The gene calls are TRBV28 and TRBJ2-3; no definite D call. From germline, CDR1 is MDHEN and CDR2 SYDVKM. V was shortened by 3 bases and J by 0 bases, with 10 bases between the two germline ends. CDR3 size: 15 residues. Written as DNA, the CDR3 is TGTGCCAGCAGTTTCCCCGAAGGGAGCACAGATACGCAGTATTTT. Amino acid sequence: CASSFPEGSTDTQYF. The entire variable domain, with the rest obtained from reference TRBV28 and TRBJ2-3, is as follows: DVKVTQSSRYLVKRTGEKVFLECVQDMDHENMFWYRQDPGLGLRLIYFSYDVKMKEKGDIPEGYSVSREKKERFSLILESASTNQTSMYLCASSFPEGSTDTQYFGPGTRLTVL.

The chain uses TRBV29-1 and TRBJ1-2, with 8 bases matching TRBD1. J gave up 5 bases and V 6 bases, and 8 bases lay outside the gene matches. This CDR3 spans 13 amino acids. Germline-derived CDR1 and CDR2 are SQVTM and ANQGSEA. The CDR3 bases are TGCAGCGTACAACCTGACAGGGGTTATGGCTACACCTTC. Amino acid sequence: CSVQPDRGYGYTF.

The rearrangement uses TRBV2 and TRBJ1-2; D unclear. The CDR3 runs to 14 residues. Germline CDR1 SNHLY, CDR2 FYNNEI. V was clipped by 7 bases and J by 4 bases, with 16 bases between them. CDR3 DNA sequence: TGTGCCAGCACCGGGAAACTAGGTGGCTATGGCTACACCTTC. Protein: CASTGKLGGYGYTF.

The chain recombines TRBV7-3 with TRBJ2-3; 14 nucleotides align to TRBD2. The germline V gene encodes CDR1 SGHTA and CDR2 FQGTGA. J lost 2 bases, V lost 5 bases, and 9 bases had no gene match. This CDR3 is built from 18 residues. The CDR3 spells CASSLIGTSGSFTDTQYF. In nucleotides, the CDR3 is TGTGCCAGCAGCCTAATCGGGACTAGCGGGAGTTTCACAGATACGCAGTATTTT.

The rearrangement uses TRBV18 and TRBJ2-7, with 7 bases matching TRBD1. V shed 3 bases, J shed 7 bases, and the junction held 3 bases outside the gene matches. The germline V gene has CDR1 KGHSH and CDR2 LQKENI. The CDR3 is 12 residues long. The CDR3 sequence: CASSPGQSEQYF. Written as DNA, the CDR3 is TGTGCCAGCTCACCGGGACAGTCGGAGCAGTACTTC.

V and J are TRBV30 and TRBJ1-2; D gene uncertain. V lost 4 bases to trimming and J lost 4 bases, with 10 bases between them. Germline V gene sequence: CDR1 GTSNPN, CDR2 SVGIG (reference sequence). CDR3 length: 12 amino acids. The CDR3 nucleotides read TGTGCCTGGAACAAGTGGGGCTATGGCTACACCTTC. Protein: CAWNKWGYGYTF.

The V and J genes are TRBV19 and TRBJ2-5; possible D gene TRBD2, 5 bases. V lost 6 bases and J 2 bases, leaving 16 bases between the germline ends. The CDR3 spans 15 residues. Germline V lookup: CDR1 LNHDA, CDR2 SQIVND (reference sequence). For the CDR3, the DNA is TGTGCCAGTAGCCCCACGGGAATCACGCAAGAGACCCAGTACTTC. Its translation is CASSPTGITQETQYF.

The chain couples TRBV7-3 to TRBJ2-1, with D hard to call. Germline V gives CDR1 SGHTA, CDR2 FQGTGA. The length of the CDR3 is 13 residues. V shed 5 bases and J shed 9 bases, with 14 bases lying between them. CDR3 region: CASSPRVAGEQFF. Written as DNA, the CDR3 is TGTGCCAGCAGCCCTCGGGTAGCAGGTGAGCAGTTCTTC.

The chain combines TRBV11-2 with TRBJ2-2; 9 nucleotides line up with TRBD2. From germline, CDR1 is SGHAT and CDR2 FQNNGV. The CDR3 is 18 amino acids. V lost 2 bases to trimming and J lost 2 bases; unmatched junction nucleotides: 9. CDR3 amino acids: CASSLPLGGRGNTGELFF. The CDR3 DNA sequence: TGTGCCAGCAGCTTACCCCTCGGCGGGAGGGGCAACACCGGGGAGCTGTTTTTT.

The chain uses TRBV4-1 and TRBJ1-2; the D gene is possibly TRBD1 (6 bases). The CDR3 totals 13 residues. Germline CDR1 reads MGHRA; CDR2 reads YSYEKL. Trimming pared 2 bases from V and 4 bases from J, leaving 8 bases between. The chain's CDR3 is CASSQQGPYGYTF. The CDR3 nucleotides read TGCGCCAGCAGCCAACAGGGGCCCTATGGCTACACCTTC.